The 9 T cell receptor beta chains reported below all come from one sample, sequenced in a study of cytomegalovirus exposure and HLA in healthy donors. With 60 Vbeta and 13 Jbeta primers, the PCR was carried out. The assay was immunoSEQ multiplex PCR, and TCRdb's table has in-frame clones only and misses some. The profile covers approximately 110,000 clones, with 75% to 85% appearing a single time and 1.9% taken by the ten largest. Sequencing was carried out using PBMCs. These receptors originate from a man in his fifties or sixties in good health and CMV-seronegative.

The chain links TRBV5-6 to TRBJ2-1; weak D call: TRBD2 (6 bases). Germline V gene sequence: CDR1 SGHDT, CDR2 YYEEEE. Trimming took off 1 base at V and 0 bases at J, with 14 bases between the two ends. This CDR3 comprises 17 residues. The CDR3 loop is CASSLSTGDLSYNEQFF. The CDR3 DNA sequence: TGTGCCAGCAGCTTGAGTACGGGGGACCTCTCCTACAATGAGCAGTTCTTC.

The CDR3 nucleotides are TGTGCCAGCAGTTACGGCCGGGACAGGGCCACTGAAGCTTTCTTT. Its translation is CASSYGRDRATEAFF. This chain links TRBV6-5 with TRBJ1-1; 9 bases are shared with TRBD1. V trimming: 2 bases; J trimming: 4 bases; junction bases outside the gene matches: 5. Germline values: CDR1 MNHEY, CDR2 SVGAGI. There are 15 residues in the CDR3.

This rearrangement joins TRBV5-6 to TRBJ1-6; 8 bases agree with TRBD1. CDR3 length: 16 amino acids. Germline lookup yields CDR1 SGHDT and CDR2 YYEEEE. Trimming took 1 base from V and 6 from J; bases not matched to a gene: 6. The CDR3 coding sequence is TGTGCCAGCAGCTTGATTCTGGACAGGGTTAATTCACCCCTCCACTTT. This gives the protein CASSLILDRVNSPLHF.

V is TRBV18 and J is TRBJ1-5; D unresolved. Per germline, CDR1 KGHSH and CDR2 LQKENI. There are 16 residues in the CDR3. V lost 2 bases to trimming and J lost 0 bases, with 11 bases between them. CDR3 DNA sequence: TGTGCCAGCTCACCAGGACTTCCATATAGCAATCAGCCCCAGCATTTT. This translates into CASSPGLPYSNQPQHF.

The chain has TRBV7-2 and TRBJ1-1; D is unclear. From germline, CDR1 is SGHTA and CDR2 FQGNSA. The CDR3 sequence is 13 residues long. V gave up 5 bases and J gave up 3 bases, with 10 bases separating them. The DNA of the CDR3 is TGTGCCAGCAGCGTAAATCGGTACACTGAAGCTTTCTTT. As protein: CASSVNRYTEAFF. The variable domain in full, with the rest retrieved from reference TRBV7-2 and TRBJ1-1, is GAGVSQSPSNKVTEKGKDVELRCDPISGHTALYWYRQSLGQGLEFLIYFQGNSAPDKSGLPSDRFSAERTGGSVSTLTIQRTQQEDSAVYLCASSVNRYTEAFFGQGTRLTVV.

The chain carries TRBV5-5 and TRBJ2-6; TRBD1 agrees at 8 bases. The CDR3 is 16 residues long. The germline CDR1 and CDR2 sequences are SGHKS and YYEKEE (reference sequence). The junction had 5 bases not matched to a gene; V was cut back by 4 bases and J by 2 bases. The CDR3 DNA reads TGTGCCAGCAGCCCCCAGGGGGCCCCTGGGGCCAACGTCCTGACTTTC. Protein: CASSPQGAPGANVLTF.

There are a few counts of this clone. The CDR3, as DNA: TGTGCCAGCAGCTTGAGCCGGACAGGGGGAACAGATACGCAGTATTTT. This gives the protein CASSLSRTGGTDTQYF. The V call is TRBV5-4, the J call TRBJ2-3; 10 bases fit TRBD1. CDR3 length: 16 residues. Per germline, CDR1 SGHNT and CDR2 YYREEE (reference sequence). With V trimmed by 1 base and J by 3 bases, 5 bases remained unmatched.

The gene calls are TRBV6-5 and TRBJ2-3, with D possibly matching TRBD2 (6 bases). Germline V lookup: CDR1 MNHEY, CDR2 SVGAGI. Trimming stripped 2 bases from V and 5 bases from J, with 14 bases between. CDR3 length: 15 amino acids. Written as DNA, the CDR3 is TGTGCCAGCAGTTACACTGGACTATTGAGAGATACGCAGTATTTT. The encoded protein is CASSYTGLLRDTQYF.

This clone appeared a few times. The chain has TRBV6-5 and TRBJ1-1; TRBD1 agrees at 7 bases. The CDR3 consists of 14 residues. Germline V gene lookup returns CDR1 MNHEY and CDR2 SVGAGI. V shed 11 bases, J shed 6 bases, and the junction held 15 bases outside the gene matches. CDR3 in amino acids: CAAQEGNQGAEAFF. The DNA for the CDR3 is TGTGCCGCCCAAGAAGGAAATCAGGGGGCTGAAGCTTTCTTT.